Following are 10 T cell receptor beta chains from one sample sequenced in a study of blood T cell repertoires in COVID-19 (dated by TCRdb to the early 2020s). Receptors were amplified or captured by the immunoSEQ multiplex PCR assay. Not all clones reach the TCRdb copy of this immuneACCESS table, which keeps in-frame sequences only. Checked studies attribute under half of the gap to unresolved V genes and leave the rest unexplained. For this sample the table gives 200,000 to 300,000 clones, of which around 88% were detected only once. Approximately 1.3% of the sample is held by the ten biggest clonotypes. Sequenced sample: peripheral blood. The receptors come from a man older than 75 with acute or convalescent COVID-19.

The chain couples TRBV19 to TRBJ2-3, with D maybe TRBD1 (5 bases). The CDR3 loop spans 12 amino acids. V was shortened by 3 bases and J by 7 bases, with 8 bases between the two germline ends. Looked up from germline, CDR1 is LNHDA and CDR2 is SQIVND (reference sequence). CDR3 DNA sequence: TGTGCCAGTAGTATGGGGCTGAATACGCAGTATTTT. Translated, it gives CASSMGLNTQYF.

The rearrangement uses TRBV2 and TRBJ1-5; the D gene is possibly TRBD1 (6 bases). The CDR3 contains 15 residues. In germline, CDR1 is SNHLY, CDR2 FYNNEI. Deletions cut 8 bases from V and 7 bases from J, with 21 bases between. The CDR3: CASSFSIRDNQPQHF. The CDR3 coding sequence is TGTGCCAGCTCGTTCTCCATACGGGACAACCAGCCCCAGCATTTT.

The chain combines TRBV6-6 with TRBJ1-2; D may be TRBD1 (5 bases). CDR3 size: 13 residues. Germline V gene sequence: CDR1 MNHNY, CDR2 SVGAGI (reference sequence). Trimming stripped 2 bases from V and 7 bases from J, with 11 bases between. DNA for the CDR3: TGTGCCAGCAGTTACGGGGCCGACCCTGGCTACACCTTC. It is translated as CASSYGADPGYTF.

This chain connects TRBV29-1 to TRBJ2-2; D is ambiguous. The CDR3 consists of 13 residues. Trimming shortened V by 1 base and J by 7 bases, and 10 bases separated the two germline ends. Germline-derived CDR1 and CDR2 are SQVTM and ANQGSEA. CDR3 sequence: CSVEGAMSGELFF. In nucleotides, the CDR3 is TGCAGCGTTGAAGGGGCGATGAGCGGGGAGCTGTTTTTT.

The gene calls are TRBV2 and TRBJ2-5; the D is unclear. The CDR3 covers 14 residues. Germline V gives CDR1 SNHLY, CDR2 FYNNEI. V shed 2 bases and J shed 6 bases, with 13 bases lying between them. The CDR3 nucleotides are TGTGCCAGCAGTGAACCCGGAGAGCTAAAGACCCAGTACTTC. Translated, it gives CASSEPGELKTQYF. Drawing the rest from reference TRBV2 and TRBJ2-5, the complete variable domain is EPEVTQTPSHQVTQMGQEVILRCVPISNHLYFYWYRQILGQKVEFLVSFYNNEISEKSEIFDDQFSVERPDGSNFTLKIRSTKLEDSAMYFCASSEPGELKTQYFGPGTRLLVL.

The V and J genes are TRBV7-9 and TRBJ1-6; no clear D. This CDR3 spans 14 amino acids. V dropped 3 bases and J dropped 5 bases, with 8 bases sitting between them. CDR1 SEHNR and CDR2 FQNEAQ come from the germline V gene (reference sequence). As DNA, the CDR3 is TGTGCCAGCAGCTTCGACATCGATAATTCACCCCTCCACTTT. It translates to CASSFDIDNSPLHF.

V usage is TRBV6-5 and J usage is TRBJ1-1, with D possibly TRBD1 on 6 matching bases. CDR1 and CDR2 from the germline V gene are MNHEY and SVGAGI. The CDR3 runs 15 residues. Trimming shortened V by 5 bases and J by 0 bases, and 13 bases separated the two germline ends. CDR3 sequence: CASSRGGTLNTEAFF. CDR3 sequence (DNA): TGTGCCAGCAGTAGGGGGGGGACGCTGAACACTGAAGCTTTCTTT.

This clone was recorded once. This chain joins TRBV19 and TRBJ2-1; D is ambiguous. Germline-derived CDR1 and CDR2 are LNHDA and SQIVND (reference sequence). Trimming stripped 6 bases from V and 5 bases from J, with 14 bases between. This CDR3 has 14 residues. Here the CDR3 DNA reads TGTGCCAGTAGCCAGACTCCTGCAAACAATGAGCAGTTCTTC. Protein sequence: CASSQTPANNEQFF.

This clone has only one observation. The chain employs TRBV2 and TRBJ2-7; tentatively, D is TRBD2 (6 bases). Deletions cut 8 bases from V and 0 bases from J, with 14 bases between. The CDR3 length is 14 residues. The germline CDR1 and CDR2 sequences are SNHLY and FYNNEI. This CDR3 reads CASLYSGSSYEQYF. DNA of the CDR3: TGTGCCAGCCTCTATAGCGGAAGCTCCTACGAGCAGTACTTC.

This chain uses TRBV3-1 (or the pseudogene TRBV3-2) with TRBJ1-2; TRBD1 agrees at 10 bases. The CDR3 totals 17 residues. The V segment lost 0 bases and the J segment 0 bases; nucleotides outside the gene matches: 4. The germline gives CDR1 LGHDT, CDR2 YNNKEL (reference sequence). The CDR3 region has the DNA TGTGCCAGCAGCCAAGATAGGACAGGGGGTGCTAACTATGGCTACACCTTC. Its protein product is CASSQDRTGGANYGYTF.